One sample yielded the 11 T cell receptor beta chains listed below, sequenced in a study of blood T cell repertoires in COVID-19. Sequencing was performed with immunoSEQ multiplex PCR; in TCRdb, only in-frame clones are kept and a portion is missing. The sample holds 80,000 or so clones, more than 75% seen once. The sequenced material came from peripheral blood. These receptors all come from a man aged 55-75 years with acute or convalescent COVID-19.

This clone was detected a few times. This sequence joins TRBV24-1 and TRBJ1-5; possible D gene TRBD1, 5 bases. V gave up 4 bases and J gave up 3 bases, with 12 bases separating them. The CDR3 runs to 15 residues. Germline V gives CDR1 KGHDR, CDR2 SFDVKD. As DNA, the CDR3 is TGTGCCACCAGTGAGGCAGGGAAAAACAATCAGCCCCAGCATTTT. Protein: CATSEAGKNNQPQHF.

This clone was seen a few times. The chain combines TRBV4-2 with TRBJ1-2; D gene uncertain. Germline values: CDR1 LGHNA, CDR2 YNFKEQ. V gave up 4 bases and J gave up 8 bases, with 14 bases separating them. The CDR3 runs to 13 residues. CDR3 in amino acids: CASSPQRAVGYTF. CDR3 in DNA: TGTGCCAGCAGCCCCCAGCGCGCCGTAGGCTACACCTTC.

The chain links TRBV5-4 to TRBJ1-4; the match to TRBD1 covers 9 bases. Per germline, CDR1 SGHNT and CDR2 YYREEE (reference sequence). Trimming cost V 3 bases and J 4 bases; bases outside gene matches: 4. The CDR3 is 15 residues long. CDR3 residues: CASSSPGQGNEKLFF. CDR3 DNA: TGTGCCAGCAGCTCCCCGGGACAGGGTAATGAAAAACTGTTTTTT.

The chain uses TRBV3-1 (or the pseudogene TRBV3-2) and TRBJ1-6; 8 nucleotides agree with TRBD1. V dropped 7 bases and J dropped 10; count of bases not matched to a gene: 12. The CDR3 covers 15 residues. Germline CDR1 reads LGHDT; CDR2 reads YNNKEL (reference sequence). CDR3 nucleotides: TGTGCCAGCACCCCAAACAGTCCAGGGGGCTCACCCCTCCACTTT. Amino acids: CASTPNSPGGSPLHF.

The chain recombines TRBV28 with TRBJ2-7, with 8 bases identical to TRBD2. The V segment lost 6 bases and the J segment 0 bases; nucleotides outside the gene matches: 7. The CDR3 runs to 15 residues. Looked up from germline, CDR1 is MDHEN and CDR2 is SYDVKM. CDR3 protein: CASSGGGVLSYEQYF. The DNA of the CDR3 is TGTGCCAGCAGCGGGGGGGGAGTTCTCTCCTACGAGCAGTACTTC.

The chain recombines TRBV2 with TRBJ2-6; 12 nucleotides agree with TRBD2. V lost 7 bases to trimming and J lost 2 bases; unmatched junction nucleotides: 3. The CDR3 contains 16 residues. The germline V gene encodes CDR1 SNHLY and CDR2 FYNNEI. The CDR3: CASKLAGGPGANVLTF. The CDR3 bases are TGTGCCAGCAAACTAGCGGGGGGCCCTGGGGCCAACGTCCTGACTTTC.

This chain joins TRBV7-2 and TRBJ2-7; D possibly corresponds to TRBD1 (5 bases). Germline V gene lookup returns CDR1 SGHTA and CDR2 FQGNSA. The CDR3 is made up of 13 amino acids. V gave up 4 bases and J gave up 4 bases, with 11 bases separating them. The DNA for the CDR3 is TGTGCCAGCAGCTCGACCCAGGGATACGAGCAGTACTTC. Translated: CASSSTQGYEQYF.

This chain joins TRBV2 and TRBJ2-1, with 10 positions matching TRBD2. Trimming took 5 bases from V and 4 from J; bases not matched to a gene: 8. The CDR3 runs 16 residues. CDR1 is SNHLY, CDR2 FYNNEI, per germline. In DNA, the CDR3 is TGTGCCAGCAGTAGTCTAGCGGGAGCTGGTTACAATGAGCAGTTCTTC. It encodes CASSSLAGAGYNEQFF.

About this clone: Distinct nucleotide sequences in the sample also encode this CDR3. The CDR3 DNA reads TGTGCCAGCAGTTTCCTCAATGAGCAGTTCTTC. It is translated as CASSFLNEQFF. The chain recombines TRBV12-3 or TRBV12-4 with TRBJ2-1, with D unresolved. The V end was cut by 3 bases, the J end by 6 bases, with 3 bases between. The CDR3 runs to 11 residues.

The CDR3 nucleotides are TGTGCCTGGAGCTTACAGATTAATTCACCCCTCCACTTT. It encodes CAWSLQINSPLHF. The J gene is TRBJ1-6, the V gene TRBV30; no clear D. The CDR3 sequence is 13 residues long. The V end was cut by 3 bases, the J end by 6 bases, with 9 bases between. Germline assignment: CDR1 GTSNPN and CDR2 SVGIG (reference sequence).

CDR3 coding DNA: TGTGCCTGGAGTGTCCCGGACAGGAGGGGTACTGAAGCTTTCTTT. Translated, it gives CAWSVPDRRGTEAFF. The rearrangement links TRBV30 to TRBJ1-1; 7 nucleotides agree with TRBD1. The V gene's germline CDR1 is GTSNPN and CDR2 SVGIG (reference sequence). CDR3 size: 15 residues. Germline trimming cut 0 bases from V and 5 bases from J; bases unmatched to any gene: 9. Filled out from reference TRBV30 and TRBJ1-1, the complete variable domain reads SQTIHQWPATLVQPVGSPLSLECTVEGTSNPNLYWYRQAAGRGLQLLFYSVGIGQISSEVPQNLSASRPQDRQFILSSKKLLLSDSGFYLCAWSVPDRRGTEAFFGQGTRLTVV.